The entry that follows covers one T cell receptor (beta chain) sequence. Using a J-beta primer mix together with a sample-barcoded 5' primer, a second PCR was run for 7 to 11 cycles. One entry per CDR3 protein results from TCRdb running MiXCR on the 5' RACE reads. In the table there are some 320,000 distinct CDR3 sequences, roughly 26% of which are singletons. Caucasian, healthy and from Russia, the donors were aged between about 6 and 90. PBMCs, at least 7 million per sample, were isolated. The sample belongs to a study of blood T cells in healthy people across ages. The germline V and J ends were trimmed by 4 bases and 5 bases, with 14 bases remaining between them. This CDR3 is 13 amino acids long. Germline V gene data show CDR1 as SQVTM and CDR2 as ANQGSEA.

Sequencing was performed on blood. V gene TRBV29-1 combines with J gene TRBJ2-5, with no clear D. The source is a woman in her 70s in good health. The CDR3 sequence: CSVVGLLAETQYF. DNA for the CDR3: TGCAGCGTTGTGGGTCTACTCGCGGAGACCCAGTACTTC.